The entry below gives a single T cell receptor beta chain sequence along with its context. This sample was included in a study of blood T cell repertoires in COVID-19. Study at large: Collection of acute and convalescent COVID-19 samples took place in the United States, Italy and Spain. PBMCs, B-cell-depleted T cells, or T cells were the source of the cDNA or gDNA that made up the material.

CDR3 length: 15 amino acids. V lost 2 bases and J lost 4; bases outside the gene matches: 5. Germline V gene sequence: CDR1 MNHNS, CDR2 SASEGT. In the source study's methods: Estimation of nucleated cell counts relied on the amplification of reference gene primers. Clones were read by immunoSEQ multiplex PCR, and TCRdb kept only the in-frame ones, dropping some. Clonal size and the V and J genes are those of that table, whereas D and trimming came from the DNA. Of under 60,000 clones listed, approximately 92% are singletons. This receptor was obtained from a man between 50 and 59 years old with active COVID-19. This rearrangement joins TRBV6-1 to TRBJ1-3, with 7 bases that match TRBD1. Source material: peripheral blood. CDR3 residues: CASSELAGGGNTIYF. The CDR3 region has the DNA TGTGCCAGCAGTGAATTGGCAGGGGGGGGAAACACCATATATTTT.